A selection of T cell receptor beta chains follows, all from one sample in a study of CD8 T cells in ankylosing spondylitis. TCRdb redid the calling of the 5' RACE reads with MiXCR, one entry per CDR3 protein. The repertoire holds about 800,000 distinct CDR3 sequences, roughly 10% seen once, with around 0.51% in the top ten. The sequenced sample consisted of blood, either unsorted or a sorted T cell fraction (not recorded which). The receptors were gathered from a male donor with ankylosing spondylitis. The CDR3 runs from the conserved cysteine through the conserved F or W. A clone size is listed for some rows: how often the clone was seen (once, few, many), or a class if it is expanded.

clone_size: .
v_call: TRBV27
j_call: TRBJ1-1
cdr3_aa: CASSFGIGGKAEAFF

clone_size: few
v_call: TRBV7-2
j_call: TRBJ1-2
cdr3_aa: CASSPAPEYGYTF

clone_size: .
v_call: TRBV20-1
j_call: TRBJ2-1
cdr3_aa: CSAYSGWDNEQFF

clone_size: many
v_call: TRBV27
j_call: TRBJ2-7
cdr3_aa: CASSLTSVYEQYF

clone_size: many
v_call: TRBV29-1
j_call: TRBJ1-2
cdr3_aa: CSGGPERGYTF

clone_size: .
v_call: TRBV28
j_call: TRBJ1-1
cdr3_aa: CASCSTYTEAFF

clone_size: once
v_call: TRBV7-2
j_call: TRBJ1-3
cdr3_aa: CASSLTGGLDTIYF

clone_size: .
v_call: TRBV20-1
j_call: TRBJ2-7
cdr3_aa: CSAPTPSGRDEQYF

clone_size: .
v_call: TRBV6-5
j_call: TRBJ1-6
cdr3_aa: CASSYSGLGSSPLHF

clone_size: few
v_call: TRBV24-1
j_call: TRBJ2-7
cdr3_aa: CATSDLAGGKYEQYF

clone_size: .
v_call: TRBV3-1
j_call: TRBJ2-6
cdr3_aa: CASSQFWPGVSGANVLTF

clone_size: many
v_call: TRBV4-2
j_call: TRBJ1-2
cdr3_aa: CASSRLGTGPNYGYTF

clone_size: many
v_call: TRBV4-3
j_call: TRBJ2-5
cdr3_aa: CASSQERGEGEETQYF

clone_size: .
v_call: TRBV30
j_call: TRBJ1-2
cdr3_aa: CAWDRVIYGYTF

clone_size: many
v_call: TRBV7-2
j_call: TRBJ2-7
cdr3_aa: CASSSQGVGELYEQYF

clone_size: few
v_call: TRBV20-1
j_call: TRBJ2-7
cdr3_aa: CSARPYWTRDEQYF

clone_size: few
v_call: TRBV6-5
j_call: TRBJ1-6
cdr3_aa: CASSYSGNDSPLHF

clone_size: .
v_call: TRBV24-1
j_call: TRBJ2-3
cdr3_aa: CATSDSASWRDTQYF

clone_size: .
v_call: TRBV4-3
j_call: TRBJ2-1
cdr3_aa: CASSQSGLAGADEQFF

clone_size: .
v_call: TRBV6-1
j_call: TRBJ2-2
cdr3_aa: CASSDGLAGAAGELFF

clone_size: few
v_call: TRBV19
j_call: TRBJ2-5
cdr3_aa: CASSIDSGLKTQYF

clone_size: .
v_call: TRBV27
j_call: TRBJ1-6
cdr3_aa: CASSLFGGASSYNSPLHF

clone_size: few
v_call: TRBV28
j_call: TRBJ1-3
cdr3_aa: CASSLLPDSGNTIYF

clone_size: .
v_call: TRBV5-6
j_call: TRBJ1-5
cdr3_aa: CASSLGRRNQPQHF

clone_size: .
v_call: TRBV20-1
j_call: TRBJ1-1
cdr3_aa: CSASLEGVKAFF

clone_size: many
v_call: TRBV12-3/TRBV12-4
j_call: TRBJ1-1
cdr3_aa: CASSGDGTEAFF

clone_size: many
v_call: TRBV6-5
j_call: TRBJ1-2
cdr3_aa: CASSYLSVKGGSYGYTF

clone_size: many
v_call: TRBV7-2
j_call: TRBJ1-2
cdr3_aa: CASSFGGVNYGYTF

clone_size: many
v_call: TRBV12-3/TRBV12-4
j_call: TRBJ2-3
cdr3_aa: CASSSGSYRTDTQYF

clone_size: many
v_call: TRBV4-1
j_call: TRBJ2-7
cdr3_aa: CASSRLIRAGLTRSYEQYF

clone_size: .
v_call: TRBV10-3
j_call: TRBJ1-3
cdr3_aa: CAISVDRVSGNTIYF

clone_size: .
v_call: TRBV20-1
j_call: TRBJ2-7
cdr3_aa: CSGGNPPYEQYF

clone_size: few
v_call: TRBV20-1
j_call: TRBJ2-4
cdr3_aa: CSPSTAVVTKNIQYF

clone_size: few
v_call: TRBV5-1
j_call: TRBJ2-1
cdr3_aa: CASSQQGSSYNEQFF

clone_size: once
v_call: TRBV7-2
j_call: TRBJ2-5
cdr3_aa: CASSFDSMQETQYF

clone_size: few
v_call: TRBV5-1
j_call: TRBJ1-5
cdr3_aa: CASSLAPGQDHNQPQHF

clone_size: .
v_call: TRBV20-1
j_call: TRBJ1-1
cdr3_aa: CSARAPVKLNTEAFF

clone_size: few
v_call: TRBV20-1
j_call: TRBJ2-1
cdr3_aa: CSATGLLVGEQFF

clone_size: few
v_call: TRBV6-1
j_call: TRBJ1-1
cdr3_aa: CASSLSGAGVAFF

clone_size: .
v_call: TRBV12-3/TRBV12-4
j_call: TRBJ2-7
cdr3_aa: CASSFGWGPESEQYF

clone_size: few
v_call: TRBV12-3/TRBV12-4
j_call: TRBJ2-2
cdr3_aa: CASTLLEPWELFF

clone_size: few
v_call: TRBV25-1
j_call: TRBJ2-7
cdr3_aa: CASSEYRGGRYEQYF

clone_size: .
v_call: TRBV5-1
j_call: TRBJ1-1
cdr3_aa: CASSLLDMNTEAFF

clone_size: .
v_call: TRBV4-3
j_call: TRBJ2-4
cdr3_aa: CASSQDSWAKNIQYF

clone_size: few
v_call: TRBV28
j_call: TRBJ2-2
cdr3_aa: CASSLIWGRARDTGELFF

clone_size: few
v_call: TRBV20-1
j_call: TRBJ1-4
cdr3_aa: CSARDLYGTATNEKLFF

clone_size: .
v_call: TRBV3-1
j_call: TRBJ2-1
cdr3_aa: CASSTWAALRKQFF

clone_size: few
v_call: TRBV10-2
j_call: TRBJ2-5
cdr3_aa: CASSEAVLGETQYF

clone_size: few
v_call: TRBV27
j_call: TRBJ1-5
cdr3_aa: CASSPPGYQPQHF

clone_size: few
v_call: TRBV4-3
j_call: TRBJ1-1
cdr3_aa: CASRRRTGVMNTEAFF

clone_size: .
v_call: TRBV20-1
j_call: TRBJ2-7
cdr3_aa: CSARPRRQYSYEQYF

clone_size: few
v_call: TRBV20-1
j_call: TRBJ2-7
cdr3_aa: CSVRGRPGGLEQYF

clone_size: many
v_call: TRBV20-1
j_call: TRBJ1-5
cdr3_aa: CSARVGGYSNQPQHF

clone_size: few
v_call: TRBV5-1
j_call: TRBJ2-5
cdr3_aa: CASSLGGWRGETQYF

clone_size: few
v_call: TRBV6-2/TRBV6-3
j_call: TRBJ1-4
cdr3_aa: CASSYLDGKLFF